This TCR beta chain was captured by sequencing in a study of technical replicates of blood from a handful of donors (dated by TCRdb to the late 2010s). Receptors were amplified or captured by the immunoSEQ multiplex PCR assay. Imported from immuneACCESS, the table was reduced by TCRdb to in-frame sequences with V and J called. These copies leave out some clones; in studies compared against another copy, an unresolved V gene accounts for under half, and the cause of the remainder is not known. The sample data list over 80,000 clones, and roughly 96% of these were observed just once. The ten largest clones add up to approximately 0.33% of the sample. With respect to this clone: Its antigen has not been determined. The input lacks base qualities; no much larger clone sits a single base away.

Its CDR3 holds 14 amino acids, cysteine through phenylalanine. Only CDR3 DNA remains: 42 bases, in frame from the first base. The germline V gene supplies CDR1 SGDLS and CDR2 YYNGEE. V and J are truncated by 0 bases and 8 bases respectively, leaving an intervening sequence of 11 bases. This sequence uses TRBV9 and TRBJ2-2; the D gene is possibly TRBD1, with 6 bases matching. Sequencing was done on a sample of T cells isolated from PBMCs. The clonotype comes from a human donor in good health. CDR3 sequence: CASSVVWGLGELFF. The DNA sequence reads TGTGCCAGCAGCGTAGTTTGGGGGCTGGGGGAGCTGTTTTTT. The CDR3, completed at both ends by the reference TRBV9 and TRBJ2-2 genes, gives the full variable domain DSGVTQTPKHLITATGQRVTLRCSPRSGDLSVYWYQQSLDQGLQFLIQYYNGEERAKGNILERFSAQQFPDLHSELNLSSLELGDSALYFCASSVVWGLGELFFGEGSRLTVL.